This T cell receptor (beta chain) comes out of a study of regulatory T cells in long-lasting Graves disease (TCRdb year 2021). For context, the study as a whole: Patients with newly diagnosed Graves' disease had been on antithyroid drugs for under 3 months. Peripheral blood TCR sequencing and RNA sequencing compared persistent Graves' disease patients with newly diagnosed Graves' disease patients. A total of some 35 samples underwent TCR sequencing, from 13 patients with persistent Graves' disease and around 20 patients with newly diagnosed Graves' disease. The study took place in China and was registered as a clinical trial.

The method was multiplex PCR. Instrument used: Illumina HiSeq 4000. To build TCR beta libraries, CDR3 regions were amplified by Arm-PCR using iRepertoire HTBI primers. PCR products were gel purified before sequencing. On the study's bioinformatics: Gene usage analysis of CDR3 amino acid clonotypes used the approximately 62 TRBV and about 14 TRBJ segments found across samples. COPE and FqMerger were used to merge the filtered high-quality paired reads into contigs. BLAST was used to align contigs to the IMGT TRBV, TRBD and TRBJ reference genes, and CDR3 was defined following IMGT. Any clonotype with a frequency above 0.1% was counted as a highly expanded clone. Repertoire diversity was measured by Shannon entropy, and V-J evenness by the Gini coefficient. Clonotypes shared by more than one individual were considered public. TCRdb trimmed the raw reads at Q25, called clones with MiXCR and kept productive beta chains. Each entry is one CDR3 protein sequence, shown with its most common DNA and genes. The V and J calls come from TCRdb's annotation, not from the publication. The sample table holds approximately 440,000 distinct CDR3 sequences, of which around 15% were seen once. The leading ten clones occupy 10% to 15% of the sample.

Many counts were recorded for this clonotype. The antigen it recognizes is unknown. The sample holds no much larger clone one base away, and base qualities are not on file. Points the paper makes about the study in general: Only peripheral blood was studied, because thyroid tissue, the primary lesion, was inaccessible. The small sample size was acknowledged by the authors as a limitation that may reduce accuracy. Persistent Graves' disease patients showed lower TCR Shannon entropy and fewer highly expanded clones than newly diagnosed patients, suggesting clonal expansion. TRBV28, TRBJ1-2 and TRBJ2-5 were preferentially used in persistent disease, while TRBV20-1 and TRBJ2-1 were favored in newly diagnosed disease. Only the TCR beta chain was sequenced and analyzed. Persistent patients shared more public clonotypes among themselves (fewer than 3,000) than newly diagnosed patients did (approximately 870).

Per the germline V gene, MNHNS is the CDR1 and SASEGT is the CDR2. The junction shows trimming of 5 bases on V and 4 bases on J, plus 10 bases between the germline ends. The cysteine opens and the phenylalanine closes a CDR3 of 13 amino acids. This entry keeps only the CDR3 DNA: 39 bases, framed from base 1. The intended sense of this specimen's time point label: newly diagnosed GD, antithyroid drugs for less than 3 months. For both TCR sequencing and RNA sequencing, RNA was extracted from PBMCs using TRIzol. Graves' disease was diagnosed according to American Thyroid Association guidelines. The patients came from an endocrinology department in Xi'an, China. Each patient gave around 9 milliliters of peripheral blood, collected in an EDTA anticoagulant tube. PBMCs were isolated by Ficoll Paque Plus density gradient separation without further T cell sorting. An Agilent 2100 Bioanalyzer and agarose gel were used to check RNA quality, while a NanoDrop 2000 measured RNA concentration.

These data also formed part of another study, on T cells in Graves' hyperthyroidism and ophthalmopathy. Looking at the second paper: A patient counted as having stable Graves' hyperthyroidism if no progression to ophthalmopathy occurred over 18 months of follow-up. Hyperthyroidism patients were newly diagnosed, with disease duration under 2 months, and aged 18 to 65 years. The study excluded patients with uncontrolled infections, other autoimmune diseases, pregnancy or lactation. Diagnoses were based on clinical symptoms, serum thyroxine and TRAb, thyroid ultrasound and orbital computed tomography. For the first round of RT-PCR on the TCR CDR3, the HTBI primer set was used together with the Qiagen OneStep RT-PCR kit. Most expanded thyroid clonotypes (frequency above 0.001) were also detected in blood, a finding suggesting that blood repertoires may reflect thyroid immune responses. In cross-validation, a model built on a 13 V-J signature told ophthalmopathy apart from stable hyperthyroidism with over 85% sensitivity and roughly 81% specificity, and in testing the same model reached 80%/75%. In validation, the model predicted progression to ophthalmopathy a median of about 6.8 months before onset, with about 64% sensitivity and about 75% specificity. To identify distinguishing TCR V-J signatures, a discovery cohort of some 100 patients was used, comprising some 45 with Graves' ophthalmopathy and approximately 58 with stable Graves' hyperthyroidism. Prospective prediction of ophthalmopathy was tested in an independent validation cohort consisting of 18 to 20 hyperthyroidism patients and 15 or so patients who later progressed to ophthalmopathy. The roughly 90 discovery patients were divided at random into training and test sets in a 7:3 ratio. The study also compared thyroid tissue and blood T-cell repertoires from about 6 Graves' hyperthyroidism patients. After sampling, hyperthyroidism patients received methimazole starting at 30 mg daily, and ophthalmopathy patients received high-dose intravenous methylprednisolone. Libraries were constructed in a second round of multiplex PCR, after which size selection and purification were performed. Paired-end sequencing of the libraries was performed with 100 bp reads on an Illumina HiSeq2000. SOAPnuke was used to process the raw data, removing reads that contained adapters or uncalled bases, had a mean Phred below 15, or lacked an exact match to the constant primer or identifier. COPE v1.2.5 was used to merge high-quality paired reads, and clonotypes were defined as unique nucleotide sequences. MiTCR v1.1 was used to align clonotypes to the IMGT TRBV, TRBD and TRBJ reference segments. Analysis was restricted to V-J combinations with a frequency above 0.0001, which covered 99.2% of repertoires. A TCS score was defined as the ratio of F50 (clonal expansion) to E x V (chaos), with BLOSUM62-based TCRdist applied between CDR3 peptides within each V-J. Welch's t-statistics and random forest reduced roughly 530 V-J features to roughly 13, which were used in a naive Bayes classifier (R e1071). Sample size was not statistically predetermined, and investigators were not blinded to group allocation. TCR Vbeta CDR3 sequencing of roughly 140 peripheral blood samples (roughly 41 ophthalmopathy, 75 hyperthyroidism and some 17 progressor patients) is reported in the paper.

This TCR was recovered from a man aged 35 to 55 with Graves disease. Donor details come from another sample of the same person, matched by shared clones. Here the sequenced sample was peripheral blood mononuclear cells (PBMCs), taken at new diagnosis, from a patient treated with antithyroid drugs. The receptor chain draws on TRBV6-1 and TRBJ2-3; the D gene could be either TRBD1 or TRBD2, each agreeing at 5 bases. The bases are TGTGCCAGCAGTCAAATGGGGGCAGATACGCAGTATTTT. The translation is CASSQMGADTQYF.